This note documents a single TCR beta chain sequence. Its specificity is not known. This specimen comes from a study of T cell repertoires in cytomegalovirus infection. Whole-study results and caveats: In two of eight donors, the top clonotype was HLA-C-restricted CMV-specific.

MiXCR, run by TCRdb on the reads, gives a single entry per CDR3 protein. Here the sample spans fewer than 300,000 distinct CDR3 sequences, roughly 24% being singletons. This CDR3 has 12 residues. Germline-derived CDR1 and CDR2 are SGHTA and FQGNSA. V shed 5 bases and J shed 9 bases, with 11 bases lying between them. The V call is TRBV7-2, the J call TRBJ2-1; D is unclear. Material for sequencing was PBMCs. The receptor's source is a human donor in good health (CMV status not recorded). Some clones in this sample may be carry-over from other donors' samples. The CDR3 loop reads CASSNTGIEQFF. CDR3 in DNA: TGTGCCAGCAGCAACACCGGAATTGAGCAGTTCTTC.